Sequencing of this T cell receptor (beta chain) was carried out in a study of OX40 agonist ivuxolimab in advanced cancers. The wider study: Around 40% of patients had received prior checkpoint inhibitor therapy.

With regard to this clone: The same CDR3 arises from other DNA sequences in this sample as well.

Germline CDR1 reads SGHNT; CDR2 reads YENEEA. V was pared by 1 base and J by 1 base, with 3 bases between. The CDR3 consists of 13 residues. The method was immunoSEQ multiplex PCR; TCRdb's version includes in-frame clones alone and lacks a portion of them. The sample has some 60,000 clones; less than 90% are singletons. This sequence originates from an adult with an advanced solid tumor such as melanoma, head and neck, liver or kidney cancer. The material was CD4+ or CD8+ T cells sorted from blood, obtained in a trial of the OX40 agonist ivuxolimab. The chain is built from TRBV11-3 and TRBJ2-3; D call uncertain. The CDR3 region has the DNA TGTGCCAGCAGCTTAGGTGGCACAGATACGCAGTATTTT. It specifies CASSLGGTDTQYF.